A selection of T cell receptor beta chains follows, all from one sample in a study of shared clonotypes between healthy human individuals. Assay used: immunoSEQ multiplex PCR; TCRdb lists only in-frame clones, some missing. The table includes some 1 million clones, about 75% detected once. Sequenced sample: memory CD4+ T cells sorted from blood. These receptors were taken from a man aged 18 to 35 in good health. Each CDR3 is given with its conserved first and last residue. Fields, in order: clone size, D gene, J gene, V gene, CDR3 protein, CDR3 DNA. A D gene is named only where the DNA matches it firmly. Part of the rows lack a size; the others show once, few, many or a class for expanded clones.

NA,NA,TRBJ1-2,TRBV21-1,CASPYGYTF,TGTGCCAGCCCTTATGGCTACACCTTC
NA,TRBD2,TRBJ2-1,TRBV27,CASSLERGGYNEQFF,TGTGCCAGCAGCCTTGAGCGGGGGGGCTACAATGAGCAGTTCTTC
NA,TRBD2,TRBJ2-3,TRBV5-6,CASSFLGGGVTDTQYF,TGTGCCAGCAGCTTCCTCGGCGGGGGGGTCACAGATACGCAGTATTTT
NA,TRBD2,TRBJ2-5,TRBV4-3,CASSLEGAGGGQETQYF,TGCGCCAGCAGCCTAGAAGGGGCGGGAGGAGGCCAAGAGACCCAGTACTTC
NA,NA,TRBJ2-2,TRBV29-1,CSVQGTANTGELFF,TGCAGCGTTCAAGGGACGGCGAACACCGGGGAGCTGTTTTTT
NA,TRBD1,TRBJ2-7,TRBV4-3,CASSQDPGQGPYEQYF,TGCGCCAGCAGCCAAGATCCAGGACAGGGACCCTACGAGCAGTACTTC
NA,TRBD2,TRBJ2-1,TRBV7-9,CASSYSGSGNEQFF,TGTGCCAGCAGCTACAGCGGGAGTGGGAATGAGCAGTTCTTC
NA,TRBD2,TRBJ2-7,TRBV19,CASSLQRGYEQYF,TGTGCCAGTAGTTTGCAGCGGGGCTACGAGCAGTACTTC
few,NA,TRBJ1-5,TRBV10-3,CAISESTQANQPQHF,TGTGCCATCAGTGAGTCGACGCAGGCTAATCAGCCCCAGCATTTT
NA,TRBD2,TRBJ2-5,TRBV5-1,CASSLASLAGGHETQYF,TGCGCCAGCAGCTTGGCCTCACTAGCGGGGGGGCACGAGACCCAGTACTTC
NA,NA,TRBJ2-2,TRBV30,CAWRTQTTGELFF,TGTGCCTGGAGAACACAGACCACCGGGGAGCTGTTTTTT
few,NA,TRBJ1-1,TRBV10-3,CATQGPTNTEAFF,TGTGCCACCCAGGGTCCTACCAACACTGAAGCTTTCTTT
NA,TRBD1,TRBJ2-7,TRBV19,CASSGTGGAYEQYF,TGTGCCAGTAGCGGGACAGGAGGCGCCTACGAGCAGTACTTC
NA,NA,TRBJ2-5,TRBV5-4,CASSFPGKQETQYF,TGTGCCAGCAGCTTTCCGGGGAAGCAAGAGACCCAGTACTTC
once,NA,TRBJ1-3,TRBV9,CASSVGTVTGNTIYF,TGTGCCAGCAGCGTAGGGACAGTAACTGGAAACACCATATATTTT
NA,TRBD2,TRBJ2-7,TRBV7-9,CASSLRAGGPHEQYF,TGTGCCAGCAGCTTAAGGGCGGGAGGGCCCCACGAGCAGTACTTC
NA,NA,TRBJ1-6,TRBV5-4,CASSPGGGRNSPLHF,TGTGCCAGCAGCCCGGGTGGGGGTCGTAATTCACCCCTCCACTTT
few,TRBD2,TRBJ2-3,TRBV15,CATSRDAGGADTQYF,TGTGCCACCAGCAGAGATGCGGGGGGTGCAGATACGCAGTATTTT
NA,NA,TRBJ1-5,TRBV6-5,CASSYGQGYQPQHF,TGTGCCAGCAGTTACGGGCAGGGTTACCAGCCCCAGCATTTT
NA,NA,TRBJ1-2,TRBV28,CASQARRTLDGYTF,TGTGCCAGCCAGGCGAGACGGACCTTGGATGGCTACACCTTC
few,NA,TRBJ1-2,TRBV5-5,CASSYRQEGNTF,TGTGCCAGCAGTTACCGACAGGAGGGCAACACCTTC
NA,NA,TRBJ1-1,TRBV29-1,CSGITGTLNTEAFF,TGCAGCGGCATCACCGGGACCCTGAACACTGAAGCTTTCTTT
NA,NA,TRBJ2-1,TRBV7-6,CASSLDVEIGGRGSEQFF,TGTGCCAGCAGCTTAGATGTTGAAATCGGGGGCCGCGGATCCGAGCAGTTCTTC
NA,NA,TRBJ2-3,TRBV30,CAWTRTSDTQYF,TGTGCCTGGACTCGGACGTCCGATACGCAGTATTTT
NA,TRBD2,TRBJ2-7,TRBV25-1,CASSAGTSGRLDEQYF,TGTGCCAGCAGTGCCGGGACTAGCGGGAGGTTGGACGAGCAGTACTTC
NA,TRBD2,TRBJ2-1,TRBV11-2,CASSPGTRNNEQFF,TGTGCCAGCAGCCCAGGGACTAGAAACAATGAGCAGTTCTTC
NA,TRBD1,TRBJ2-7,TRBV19,CASRTTGAIGEQYF,TGTGCCAGTAGAACAACAGGGGCTATCGGCGAGCAGTACTTC
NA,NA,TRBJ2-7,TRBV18,CASSPRGAYEQYF,TGTGCCAGCTCACCACGGGGGGCGTACGAGCAGTACTTC
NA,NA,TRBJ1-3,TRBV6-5,CASTPSGYRNTIYF,TGTGCCAGCACCCCCTCGGGGTATCGAAACACCATATATTTT
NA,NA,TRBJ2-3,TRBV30,CAWKRMGGGDTQYF,TGTGCCTGGAAACGGATGGGAGGGGGGGATACGCAGTATTTT
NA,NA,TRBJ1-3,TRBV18,CASSPPAVAGNTIYF,TGTGCCAGCTCACCTCCCGCCGTAGCTGGAAACACCATATATTTT
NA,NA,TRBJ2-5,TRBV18,CASSSSRGQPYQETQYF,TGTGCCAGCTCATCCTCCAGGGGCCAACCGTACCAAGAGACCCAGTACTTC
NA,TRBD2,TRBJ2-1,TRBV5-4,CASSPQAGPYNEQFF,TGTGCCAGCAGCCCACAAGCGGGGCCTTACAATGAGCAGTTCTTC
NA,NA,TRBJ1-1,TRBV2,CASSEIRQGEAFF,TGTGCCAGCAGTGAAATTAGGCAGGGTGAAGCTTTCTTT
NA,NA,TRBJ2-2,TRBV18,CASHRFRDDTGELFF,TGTGCCAGCCACCGGTTCCGGGATGACACCGGGGAGCTGTTTTTT
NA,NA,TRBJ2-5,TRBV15,CATSREGGRETQYF,TGTGCCACCAGCAGAGAAGGGGGGCGGGAGACCCAGTACTTC
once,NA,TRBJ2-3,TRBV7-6,CASSSGRGTDTQYF,TGTGCCAGCAGCTCGGGACGGGGCACAGATACGCAGTATTTT
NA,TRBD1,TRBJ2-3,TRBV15,CATSRVDRGRSTDTQYF,TGTGCCACCAGCAGAGTCGACAGGGGGCGGAGCACAGATACGCAGTATTTT
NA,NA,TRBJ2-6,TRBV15,CATSRVATRGSGANVLTF,TGTGCCACCAGCAGAGTTGCGACAAGGGGTTCTGGGGCCAACGTCCTGACTTTC
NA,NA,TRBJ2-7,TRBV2,CASGQSSYEQYF,TGTGCCAGCGGACAGAGCTCCTACGAGCAGTACTTC
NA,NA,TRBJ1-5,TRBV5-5,CASSLMSGNQPQHF,TGTGCCAGCAGCTTGATGTCGGGAAATCAGCCCCAGCATTTT
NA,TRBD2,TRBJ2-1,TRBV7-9,CASSIAGGRYNEQFF,TGTGCCAGCAGCATAGCGGGAGGGAGATACAATGAGCAGTTCTTC
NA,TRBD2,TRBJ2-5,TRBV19,CASRAGLAPQETQYF,TGTGCCAGTCGCGCGGGACTAGCGCCGCAAGAGACCCAGTACTTC
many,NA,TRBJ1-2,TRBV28,CASSSPGYGYTF,TGTGCCAGCAGTTCTCCAGGGTATGGCTACACCTTC
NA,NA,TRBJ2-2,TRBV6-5,CASSFRGTGELFF,TGTGCCAGCAGTTTTAGGGGCACCGGGGAGCTGTTTTTT
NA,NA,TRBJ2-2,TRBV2,CASGGAALNTGELFF,TGTGCCAGCGGGGGAGCGGCCCTGAACACCGGGGAGCTGTTTTTT
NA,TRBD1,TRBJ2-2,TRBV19,CASSTGRGQGTGELFF,TGTGCCAGTAGTACAGGCAGGGGGCAGGGAACCGGGGAGCTGTTTTTT
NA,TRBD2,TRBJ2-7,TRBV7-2,CASKPGLAGVGEQYF,TGTGCCAGCAAACCGGGACTAGCGGGAGTAGGAGAGCAGTACTTC
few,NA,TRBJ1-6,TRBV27,CASREVQGGNSPLHF,TGTGCCAGCAGGGAGGTACAGGGAGGCAATTCACCCCTCCACTTT
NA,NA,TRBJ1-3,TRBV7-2,CASSLELTAGNTIYF,TGTGCCAGCAGCTTAGAGTTGACTGCTGGAAACACCATATATTTT
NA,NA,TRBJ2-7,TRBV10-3,CAISESQQGRGYEQYF,TGTGCCATCAGTGAGTCTCAGCAGGGTAGGGGCTACGAGCAGTACTTC
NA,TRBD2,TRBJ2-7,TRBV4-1,CASSQGLAYAYEQYF,TGCGCCAGCAGCCAGGGACTAGCTTATGCCTACGAGCAGTACTTC
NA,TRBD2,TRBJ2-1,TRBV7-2,CASSLSREVSYNEQFF,TGTGCCAGCAGCTTAAGTCGGGAGGTCTCCTACAATGAGCAGTTCTTC
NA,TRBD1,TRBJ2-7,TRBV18,CASSQGQGTYEQYF,TGTGCCAGCTCTCAGGGACAGGGGACCTACGAGCAGTACTTC
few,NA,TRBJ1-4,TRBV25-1,CASSEPLAGEKLFF,TGTGCCAGCAGTGAGCCACTGGCTGGAGAAAAACTGTTTTTT
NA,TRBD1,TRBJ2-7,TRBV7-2,CASSLAVTGLGEQYF,TGTGCCAGCAGCTTAGCGGTGACAGGGCTCGGCGAGCAGTACTTC
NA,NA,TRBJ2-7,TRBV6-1,CASSKVGTSSYEQYF,TGTGCCAGCAGTAAAGTGGGAACGAGCTCCTACGAGCAGTACTTC